This T cell receptor beta chain is from a study of T cell changes during pregnancy in multiple sclerosis. Germline-derived CDR1 and CDR2 are GTSNPN and SVGIG (reference sequence). Trimming removed 1 base from V and 2 bases from J, with 6 bases in between. The CDR3 is made up of 14 amino acids. Sequenced by immunoSEQ multiplex PCR; TCRdb stores in-frame clones only, minus some. The sample has fewer than 65,000 clones, approximately 93% seen once; the top ten hold around 1.9%. The sequence was collected from a female donor with multiple sclerosis, enrolled in a pregnancy study. The sequences come from peripheral blood, collected in the second trimester of pregnancy. The genes are TRBV30 and TRBJ2-6; a weak D match, TRBD2 (5 bases). CDR3 residues: CAWSGGAGANVLTF. The CDR3 DNA reads as TGTGCCTGGAGTGGGGGAGCTGGGGCCAACGTCCTGACTTTC.